The 32 T cell receptor beta chains below come from one sample, sequenced in a study of cytomegalovirus exposure and HLA in healthy donors. In the PCR, 60 Vbeta and 13 Jbeta primers were used. Only in-frame clones appear in the TCRdb table, and some are missing; sequencing was by immunoSEQ multiplex PCR. The sample yields approximately 110,000 clones, roughly 80% seen once. The sequencing input was PBMCs. The receptors were gathered from a man between 25 and 39 years old in good health and CMV-seropositive.

This clone occurred many times. The chain links TRBV5-6 to TRBJ2-7, with a possible D match to TRBD1 (7 bases). CDR1 is SGHDT, CDR2 YYEEEE, per germline. Between the trimmed V and J ends, which lost 4 bases and 3 bases, there was a span of 14 bases. The CDR3 loop spans 14 amino acids. CDR3 sequence: CASSPGGWIYEQYF. The CDR3 coding sequence is TGTGCCAGCAGCCCAGGGGGGTGGATCTACGAGCAGTACTTC.

This clone has a single count. The chain is built from TRBV29-1 and TRBJ2-2; 11 positions agree with TRBD1. The germline gives CDR1 SQVTM, CDR2 ANQGSEA. V lost 3 bases and J lost 2; bases outside the gene matches: 5. The CDR3 covers 16 residues. The CDR3 DNA follows: TGCAGCGTTGATACACGGACAGGGGGCAACACCGGGGAGCTGTTTTTT. Protein product: CSVDTRTGGNTGELFF.

The chain combines TRBV28 with TRBJ1-5; D is undetermined. V was pared by 3 bases and J by 3 bases, with 6 bases between. Germline V lookup: CDR1 MDHEN, CDR2 SYDVKM. The CDR3 has 13 residues. CDR3: CASSFVNNQPQHF. CDR3 DNA sequence: TGTGCCAGCAGTTTCGTTAACAATCAGCCCCAGCATTTT.

The J gene is TRBJ2-1, the V gene TRBV9; D gene uncertain. Trimming pared 3 bases from V and 4 bases from J, leaving 11 bases between. The germline CDR1 and CDR2 sequences are SGDLS and YYNGEE. The CDR3 covers 14 residues. The DNA of the CDR3 is TGTGCCAGCAGCGCGTTAGACACGTACAATGAGCAGTTCTTC. It specifies CASSALDTYNEQFF.

The V gene is TRBV7-2, the J gene TRBJ1-1, with 7 bases that match TRBD1. CDR1 is SGHTA and CDR2 is FQGNSA in the germline V gene. The CDR3 totals 17 residues. J gave up 0 bases and V 6 bases, and 13 bases lay outside the gene matches. CDR3 residues: CASSGTATITMNTEAFF. For the CDR3, the DNA is TGTGCCAGCAGTGGGACAGCAACAATTACTATGAACACTGAAGCTTTCTTT.

The chain employs TRBV9 and TRBJ2-1; D not resolved. The germline V gene has CDR1 SGDLS and CDR2 YYNGEE. The CDR3 consists of 15 residues. The V gene lost 4 bases and the J gene lost 1 base, with 12 bases spanning the gap. CDR3 in DNA: TGTGCCAGCAGCCCCCGCGGAAGATCCTACAATGAGCAGTTCTTC. It translates to CASSPRGRSYNEQFF.

The chain recombines TRBV30 with TRBJ2-7; D may be TRBD1 (6 bases). The CDR3 spans 15 residues. Trimming cost V 0 bases and J 5 bases, with 17 bases left between them. Germline values: CDR1 GTSNPN, CDR2 SVGIG (reference sequence). The CDR3 nucleotides read TGTGCCTGGAGTGTTTCCCTGAACAGGGTGAACGAGCAGTACTTC. As protein: CAWSVSLNRVNEQYF.

The chain recombines TRBV5-5 with TRBJ1-1, with D possibly TRBD1 on 5 matching bases. V gave up 7 bases and J gave up 1 base, with 14 bases separating them. The CDR3 is made up of 14 amino acids. In germline, CDR1 is SGHKS, CDR2 YYEKEE (reference sequence). DNA for the CDR3: TGTGCCAGCCATCAATCGACAGAGAACACTGAAGCTTTCTTT. It specifies CASHQSTENTEAFF. The whole variable domain, filled in from reference TRBV5-5 and TRBJ1-1, reads DAGVTQSPTHLIKTRGQQVTLRCSPISGHKSVSWYQQVLGQGPQFIFQYYEKEERGRGNFPDRFSARQFPNYSSELNVNALLLGDSALYLCASHQSTENTEAFFGQGTRLTVV.

The chain couples TRBV5-1 to TRBJ1-1, with TRBD1 identical over 7 bases. Trimming at V came to 5 bases and at J to 5 bases, leaving 9 bases not matched to a gene. This CDR3 region has 14 residues. Germline values: CDR1 SGHRS, CDR2 YFSETQ. DNA for the CDR3: TGCGCCAGCAGGGAGTTTTCAGGGGGTACTGAAGCTTTCTTT. Translating gives CASREFSGGTEAFF. Combining the CDR3 with reference TRBV5-1 and TRBJ1-1 gives the whole variable domain KAGVTQTPRYLIKTRGQQVTLSCSPISGHRSVSWYQQTPGQGLQFLFEYFSETQRNKGNFPGRFSGRQFSNSRSEMNVSTLELGDSALYLCASREFSGGTEAFFGQGTRLTVV.

The J gene is TRBJ1-4, the V gene TRBV13; tentatively, D is TRBD1 (6 bases). Germline V lookup: CDR1 PRHDT, CDR2 FYEKMQ (reference sequence). V lost 5 bases and J 7 bases, leaving 14 bases between the germline ends. This CDR3 comprises 14 residues. The CDR3 bases are TGTGCCAGCAGCCAGGGGCTGGGCATTGAAAAACTGTTTTTT. Translated: CASSQGLGIEKLFF.

V and J are TRBV29-1 and TRBJ2-5; weak D call: TRBD1 (5 bases). This CDR3 is 10 amino acids long. Trimming pared 4 bases from V and 5 bases from J, leaving 5 bases between. The germline CDR1 and CDR2 sequences are SQVTM and ANQGSEA. This CDR3 reads CSVAGETQYF. In DNA, the CDR3 is TGCAGCGTTGCAGGGGAGACCCAGTACTTC.

The chain has TRBV19 and TRBJ1-1, with TRBD1 matching over 9 bases. V lost 6 bases, J lost 11 bases, and 13 bases stayed unmatched. The CDR3 sequence is 14 residues long. Germline V lookup: CDR1 LNHDA, CDR2 SQIVND (reference sequence). The CDR3 DNA sequence: TGTGCCAGTAGCAGGACAGGGGCGGGTTGGATTGCTTTCTTT. It encodes CASSRTGAGWIAFF.

The gene calls are TRBV6-5 and TRBJ1-1, with 8 nucleotides matching TRBD1. The CDR3 is 14 residues long. Trimming at V came to 4 bases and at J to 3 bases, leaving 4 bases not matched to a gene. CDR1 MNHEY and CDR2 SVGAGI come from the germline V gene. The CDR3, as DNA: TGTGCCAGCAGTTCAGGGGGCGTATACACTGAAGCTTTCTTT. Translating it yields CASSSGGVYTEAFF.

This clone showed up just a few times. The chain combines TRBV6-5 with TRBJ2-7; TRBD1 is a possible D gene (5 bases). The CDR3 sequence is 14 residues long. V was trimmed by 0 bases and J by 0 bases, leaving 6 bases between them. CDR1 is MNHEY, CDR2 SVGAGI, per germline. The CDR3 nucleotides read TGTGCCAGCAGTTACTCGGACATCTCCTACGAGCAGTACTTC. It encodes CASSYSDISYEQYF.

In this sample, this clone turned up a few times. V and J are TRBV5-1 and TRBJ1-1; 8 positions match TRBD1. Trimming at V came to 3 bases and at J to 0 bases, leaving 1 base not matched to a gene. The CDR3 has 14 residues. Per germline, CDR1 SGHRS and CDR2 YFSETQ. The CDR3 loop is CASSSDRVNTEAFF. The CDR3 DNA follows: TGCGCCAGCAGCTCGGACAGGGTGAACACTGAAGCTTTCTTT.

Comment on this clone: Other DNA sequences within the sample encode an identical CDR3. The rearrangement joins TRBV5-1 to TRBJ2-3; TRBD2 matches 7 bases. The CDR3 length is 13 residues. Trimming took 0 bases from V and 6 from J; bases not matched to a gene: 1. Looked up from germline, CDR1 is SGHRS and CDR2 is YFSETQ. Here the CDR3 reads CASSLAGGDTQYF. As DNA, the CDR3 is TGCGCCAGCAGCTTGGCCGGGGGGGATACGCAGTATTTT.

The chain recombines TRBV9 with TRBJ2-7; D not resolved. V dropped 1 base and J dropped 3 bases, with 11 bases sitting between them. Germline CDR1 is SGDLS and CDR2 is YYNGEE. The CDR3 covers 14 residues. This chain's CDR3 is CASSVTAISYEQYF. CDR3 DNA: TGTGCCAGCAGCGTAACAGCTATTAGCTACGAGCAGTACTTC.

This chain connects TRBV7-3 to TRBJ1-1; 9 positions match TRBD1. CDR1 and CDR2 from the germline V gene are SGHTA and FQGTGA. This CDR3 comprises 13 residues. Germline trimming cut 5 bases from V and 6 bases from J; bases unmatched to any gene: 4. CDR3 residues: CASSPRQGAEAFF. The DNA for the CDR3 is TGTGCCAGCAGCCCACGACAGGGGGCTGAAGCTTTCTTT.

The chain couples TRBV4-1 to TRBJ2-2; 10 positions agree with TRBD2. V was pared by 9 bases and J by 2 bases, with 9 bases of the junction left unmatched. Germline CDR1 MGHRA, CDR2 YSYEKL. This CDR3 has 16 amino acids. CDR3 nucleotides: TGCGCCAGTGCCCTTAGCGGGGGGTCTAACACCGGGGAGCTGTTTTTT. Translation gives CASALSGGSNTGELFF.

The chain is built from TRBV7-8 and TRBJ1-4; maybe TRBD1 (5 bases). The CDR3 contains 13 residues. V lost 6 bases to trimming and J lost 6 bases, with 11 bases between them. CDR1 and CDR2 (germline): SGHVS, FQNEAQ. CDR3 in DNA: TGTGCCAGCAGTGGGGGGAGGTATGAAAAACTGTTTTTT. It codes for CASSGGRYEKLFF.

The V and J genes are TRBV19 and TRBJ1-1; 9 bases match TRBD1. CDR1 and CDR2 (germline): LNHDA, SQIVND (reference sequence). The V and J ends lost 7 bases and 5 bases, in that order; junction bases with no gene match: 14. The CDR3 is 16 amino acids. The CDR3 loop is CASTQRQGQGRTEAFF. Here the CDR3 DNA reads TGTGCCAGTACCCAACGGCAGGGACAGGGCCGGACTGAAGCTTTCTTT.

J is TRBJ2-7 and V is TRBV13; D possibly corresponds to TRBD2 (5 bases). Germline V gives CDR1 PRHDT, CDR2 FYEKMQ (reference sequence). The CDR3 length is 13 residues. The germline V and J ends were trimmed by 5 bases and 3 bases, with 11 bases remaining between them. Here the CDR3 reads CASSPSRVYEQYF. The CDR3 region has the DNA TGTGCCAGCAGCCCTTCGAGGGTCTACGAGCAGTACTTC.

The chain joins TRBV7-9 to TRBJ1-4; TRBD1 matches at 8 bases. After removal of 5 bases from V and 8 bases from J, the junction contained 19 bases not matched to a gene. Germline CDR1 is SEHNR and CDR2 is FQNEAQ (reference sequence). The CDR3 is 18 amino acids. The CDR3 nucleotides read TGTGCCAGCAGCGAAAAAGCTTCCGTTGGACAGGGTGGAGAAAAACTGTTTTTT. This gives the protein CASSEKASVGQGGEKLFF. Full variable domain (remainder filled in from reference TRBV7-9 and TRBJ1-4): DTGVSQNPRHKITKRGQNVTFRCDPISEHNRLYWYRQTLGQGPEFLTYFQNEAQLEKSRLLSDRFSAERPKGSFSTLEIQRTEQGDSAMYLCASSEKASVGQGGEKLFFGSGTQLSVL.

This sequence joins TRBV7-9 and TRBJ2-3; D gene ambiguous. The V and J ends lost 5 bases and 8 bases respectively, with 11 bases between them. The germline gives CDR1 SEHNR, CDR2 FQNEAQ (reference sequence). The CDR3 has 12 amino acids. In DNA, the CDR3 is TGTGCCAGCAGCGTCGTAGAAGCTACGCAGTATTTT. This gives the protein CASSVVEATQYF.

This chain uses TRBV6-1 with TRBJ2-3; D may be TRBD2 (6 bases). The CDR3 consists of 14 residues. Germline lookup yields CDR1 MNHNS and CDR2 SASEGT. V was cut by 5 bases and J by 5 bases, with 14 bases left in between. The CDR3 protein is CASSPLGRKDTQYF. CDR3 sequence (DNA): TGTGCCAGCAGTCCCCTGGGGAGGAAAGATACGCAGTATTTT.

The gene calls are TRBV6-1 and TRBJ1-1; no definite D call. The V end was cut by 8 bases, the J end by 1 base, with 8 bases between. Germline V CDR1 and CDR2: MNHNS, SASEGT. CDR3 length: 12 amino acids. The DNA for the CDR3 is TGTGCCAGCTCCCAGAAGAACACTGAAGCTTTCTTT. Its protein is CASSQKNTEAFF.

This clone appeared a single time. The J gene is TRBJ2-1, the V gene TRBV2; 11 bases align to TRBD2. V was clipped by 6 bases and J by 4 bases; unmatched bases: 8. In germline, CDR1 is SNHLY, CDR2 FYNNEI. The CDR3 has 16 residues. As DNA, the CDR3 is TGTGCCAGCAGACTAGCGGGGGCCCCCGGGTACAATGAGCAGTTCTTC. Translated: CASRLAGAPGYNEQFF.

V and J are TRBV10-3 and TRBJ2-7, with D perhaps matching TRBD1 (5 bases). CDR1 ENHRY and CDR2 SYGVKD come from the germline V gene. V was cut by 7 bases and J by 5 bases, with 15 bases left in between. CDR3 length equals 13 residues. This CDR3 is CAIIGSGFHEQYV. The CDR3 DNA follows: TGTGCCATCATCGGGTCAGGGTTTCACGAGCAGTACGTC.

The J gene is TRBJ1-1, the V gene TRBV28; D remains unclear. This CDR3 is built from 12 residues. V dropped 6 bases and J dropped 4 bases, with 9 bases sitting between them. Germline CDR1 is MDHEN and CDR2 is SYDVKM. CDR3 protein: CASSPVFTEAFF. The CDR3, as DNA: TGTGCCAGCAGCCCGGTATTCACTGAAGCTTTCTTT.

V and J are TRBV11-2 and TRBJ1-1; no definite D call. Germline V gene data show CDR1 as SGHAT and CDR2 as FQNNGV. Trimming took 1 base from V and 4 from J, leaving 10 bases between them. This CDR3 comprises 14 residues. CDR3 sequence (DNA): TGTGCCAGCAGCTTAGGTAGTCCGTTCACTGAAGCTTTCTTT. Translation: CASSLGSPFTEAFF.

This chain joins TRBV15 and TRBJ1-5, with 9 bases fitting TRBD1. Trimming cost V 5 bases and J 2 bases; bases outside gene matches: 4. Germline-derived CDR1 and CDR2 are LNHNV and YYDKDF (reference sequence). The CDR3 covers 15 residues. CDR3 region: CATSEWTGGNQPQHF. In nucleotides, the CDR3 is TGTGCCACCAGCGAGTGGACAGGGGGCAATCAGCCCCAGCATTTT.

This rearrangement joins TRBV30 to TRBJ2-1, with 11 bases fitting TRBD2. The CDR3 extends over 13 amino acids. CDR1 and CDR2 from the germline V gene are GTSNPN and SVGIG (reference sequence). V lost 3 bases, J lost 8 bases, and 3 bases stayed unmatched. CDR3 DNA: TGTGCCTGGAGCGAACTAGCGGGGGATGAGCAGTTCTTC. It yields the protein CAWSELAGDEQFF.